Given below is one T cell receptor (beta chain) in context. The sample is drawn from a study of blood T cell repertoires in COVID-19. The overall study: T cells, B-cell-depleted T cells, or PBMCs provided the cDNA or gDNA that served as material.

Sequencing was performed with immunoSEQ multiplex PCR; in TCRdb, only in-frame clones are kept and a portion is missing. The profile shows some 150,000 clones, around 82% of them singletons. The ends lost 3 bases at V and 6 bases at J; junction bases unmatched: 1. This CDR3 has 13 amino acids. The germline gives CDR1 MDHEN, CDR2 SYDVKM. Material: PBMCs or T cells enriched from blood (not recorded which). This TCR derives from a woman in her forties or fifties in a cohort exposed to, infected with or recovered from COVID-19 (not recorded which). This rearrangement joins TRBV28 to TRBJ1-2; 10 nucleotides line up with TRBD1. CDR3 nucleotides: TGTGCCAGCAGTTTGACAGGGGGCAATGGCTACACCTTC. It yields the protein CASSLTGGNGYTF.